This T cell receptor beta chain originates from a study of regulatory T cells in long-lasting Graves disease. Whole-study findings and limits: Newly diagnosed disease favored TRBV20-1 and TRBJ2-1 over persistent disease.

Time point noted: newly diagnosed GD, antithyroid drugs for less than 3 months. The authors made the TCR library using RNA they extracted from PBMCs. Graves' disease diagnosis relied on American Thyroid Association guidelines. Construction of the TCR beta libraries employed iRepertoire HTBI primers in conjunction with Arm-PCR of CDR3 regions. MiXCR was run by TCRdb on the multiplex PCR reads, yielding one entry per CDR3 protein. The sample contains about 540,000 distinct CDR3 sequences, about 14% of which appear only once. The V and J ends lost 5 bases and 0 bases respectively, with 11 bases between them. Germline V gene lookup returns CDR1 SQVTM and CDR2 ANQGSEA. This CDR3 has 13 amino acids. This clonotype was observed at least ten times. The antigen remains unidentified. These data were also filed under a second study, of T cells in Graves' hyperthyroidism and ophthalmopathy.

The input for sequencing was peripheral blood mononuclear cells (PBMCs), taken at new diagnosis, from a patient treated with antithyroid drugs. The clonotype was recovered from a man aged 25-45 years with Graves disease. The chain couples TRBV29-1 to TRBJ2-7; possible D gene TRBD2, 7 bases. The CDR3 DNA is TGCAGCGTTAGGGGGGGGAACTCCTACGAGCAGTACTTC. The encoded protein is CSVRGGNSYEQYF.